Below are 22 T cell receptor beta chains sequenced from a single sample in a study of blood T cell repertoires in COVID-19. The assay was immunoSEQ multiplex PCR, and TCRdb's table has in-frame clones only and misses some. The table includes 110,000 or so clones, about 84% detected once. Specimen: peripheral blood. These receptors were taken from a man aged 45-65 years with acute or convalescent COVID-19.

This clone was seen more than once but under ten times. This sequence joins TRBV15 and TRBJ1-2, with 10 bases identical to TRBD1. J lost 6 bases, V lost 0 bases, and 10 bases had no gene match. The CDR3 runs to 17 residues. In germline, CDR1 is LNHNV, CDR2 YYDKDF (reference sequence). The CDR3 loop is CATSRERSGTGENGYTF. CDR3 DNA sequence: TGTGCCACCAGCAGAGAGAGATCCGGGACAGGGGAAAATGGCTACACCTTC.

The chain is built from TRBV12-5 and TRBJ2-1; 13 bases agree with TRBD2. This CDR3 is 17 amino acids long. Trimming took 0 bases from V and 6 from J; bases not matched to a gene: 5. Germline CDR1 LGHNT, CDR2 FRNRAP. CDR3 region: CASGLVTSGGALNEQFF. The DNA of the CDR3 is TGTGCTAGTGGTTTGGTCACTAGCGGGGGGGCTCTCAATGAGCAGTTCTTC.

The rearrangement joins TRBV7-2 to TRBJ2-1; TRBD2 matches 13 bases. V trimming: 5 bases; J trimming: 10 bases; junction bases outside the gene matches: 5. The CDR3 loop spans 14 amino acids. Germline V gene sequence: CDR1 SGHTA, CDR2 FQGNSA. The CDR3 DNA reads TGTGCCAGCAGCCGCGGACTAGCGGGGGAGGAGCAGTTCTTC. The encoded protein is CASSRGLAGEEQFF.

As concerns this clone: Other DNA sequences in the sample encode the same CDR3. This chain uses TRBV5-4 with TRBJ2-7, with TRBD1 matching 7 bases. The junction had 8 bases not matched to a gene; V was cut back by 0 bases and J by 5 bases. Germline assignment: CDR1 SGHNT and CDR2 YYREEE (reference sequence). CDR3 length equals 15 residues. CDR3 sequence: CASSLVPDRSDEQYV. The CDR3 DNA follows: TGTGCCAGCAGCTTGGTTCCGGACAGGTCCGACGAGCAGTACGTC.

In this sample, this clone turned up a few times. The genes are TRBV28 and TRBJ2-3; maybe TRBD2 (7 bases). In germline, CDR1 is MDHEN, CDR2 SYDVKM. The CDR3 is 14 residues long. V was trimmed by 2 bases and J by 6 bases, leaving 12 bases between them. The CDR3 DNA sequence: TGTGCCAGCAGTTTAACCGGGGGGCGGGATACGCAGTATTTT. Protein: CASSLTGGRDTQYF.

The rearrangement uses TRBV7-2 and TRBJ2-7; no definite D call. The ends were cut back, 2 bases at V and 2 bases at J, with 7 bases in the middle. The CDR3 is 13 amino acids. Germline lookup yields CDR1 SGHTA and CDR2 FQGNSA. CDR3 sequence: CASSLWPAYEQYV. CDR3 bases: TGTGCCAGCAGCTTATGGCCAGCCTACGAGCAGTACGTC.

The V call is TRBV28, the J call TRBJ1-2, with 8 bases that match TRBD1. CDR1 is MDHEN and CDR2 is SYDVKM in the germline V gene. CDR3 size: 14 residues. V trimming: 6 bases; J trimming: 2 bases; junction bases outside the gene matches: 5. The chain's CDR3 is CASSSNRGNYGYTF. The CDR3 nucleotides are TGTGCCAGCAGCTCGAACAGGGGGAACTATGGCTACACCTTC.

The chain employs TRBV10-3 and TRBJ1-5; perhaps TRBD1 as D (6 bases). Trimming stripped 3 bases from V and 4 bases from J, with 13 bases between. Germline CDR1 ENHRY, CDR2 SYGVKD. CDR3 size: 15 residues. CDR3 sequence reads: CAISENDRPNQPQHF. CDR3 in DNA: TGTGCCATCAGTGAAAACGACAGGCCTAATCAGCCCCAGCATTTT.

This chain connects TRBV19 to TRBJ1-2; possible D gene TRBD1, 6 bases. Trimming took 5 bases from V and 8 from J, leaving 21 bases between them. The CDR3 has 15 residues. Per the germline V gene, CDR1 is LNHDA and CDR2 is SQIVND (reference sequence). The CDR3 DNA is TGTGCCAGTAGTCTCCCAGGGGCGACATACTCCGGCTACACCTTC. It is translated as CASSLPGATYSGYTF. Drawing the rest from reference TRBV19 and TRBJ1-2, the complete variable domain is DGGITQSPKYLFRKEGQNVTLSCEQNLNHDAMYWYRQDPGQGLRLIYYSQIVNDFQKGDIAEGYSVSREKKESFPLTVTSAQKNPTAFYLCASSLPGATYSGYTFGSGTRLTVV.

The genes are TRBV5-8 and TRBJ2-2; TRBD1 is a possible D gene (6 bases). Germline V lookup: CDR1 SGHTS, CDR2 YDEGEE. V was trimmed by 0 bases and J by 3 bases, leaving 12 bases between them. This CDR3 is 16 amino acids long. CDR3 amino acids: CASSLEVRGDTGELFF. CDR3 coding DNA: TGTGCCAGCAGCTTGGAAGTCAGGGGTGACACCGGGGAGCTGTTTTTT.

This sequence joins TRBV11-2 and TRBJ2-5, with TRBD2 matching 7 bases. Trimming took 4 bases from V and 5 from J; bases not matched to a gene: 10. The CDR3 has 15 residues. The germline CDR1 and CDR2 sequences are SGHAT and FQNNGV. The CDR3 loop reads CASSYGVGLRETQYF. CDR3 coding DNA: TGTGCCAGCAGCTACGGGGTGGGACTAAGGGAGACCCAGTACTTC.

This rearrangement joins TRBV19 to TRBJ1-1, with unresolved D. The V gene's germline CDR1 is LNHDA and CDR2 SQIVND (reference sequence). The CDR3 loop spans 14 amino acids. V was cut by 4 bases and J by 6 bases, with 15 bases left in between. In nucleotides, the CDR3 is TGTGCCAGTAGTAATCCCAGGCCGGTGTCTGAAGCTTTCTTT. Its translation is CASSNPRPVSEAFF.

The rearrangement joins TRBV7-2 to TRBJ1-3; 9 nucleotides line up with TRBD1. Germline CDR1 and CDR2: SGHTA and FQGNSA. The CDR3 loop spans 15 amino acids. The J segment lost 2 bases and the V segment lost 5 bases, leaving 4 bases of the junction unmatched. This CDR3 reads CASSVRDRAGNTIYF. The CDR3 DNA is TGTGCCAGCAGCGTCCGGGACAGGGCTGGAAACACCATATATTTT. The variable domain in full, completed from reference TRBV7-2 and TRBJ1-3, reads GAGVSQSPSNKVTEKGKDVELRCDPISGHTALYWYRQSLGQGLEFLIYFQGNSAPDKSGLPSDRFSAERTGGSVSTLTIQRTQQEDSAVYLCASSVRDRAGNTIYFGEGSWLTVV.

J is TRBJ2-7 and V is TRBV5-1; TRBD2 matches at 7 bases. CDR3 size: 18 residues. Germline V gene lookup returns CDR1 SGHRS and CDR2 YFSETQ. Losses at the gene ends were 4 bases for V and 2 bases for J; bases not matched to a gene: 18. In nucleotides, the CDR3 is TGCGCCAGCAGCCCACAAGTTTTACAGTCCCGGGGGGCCTACGAGCAGTACTTC. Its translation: CASSPQVLQSRGAYEQYF.

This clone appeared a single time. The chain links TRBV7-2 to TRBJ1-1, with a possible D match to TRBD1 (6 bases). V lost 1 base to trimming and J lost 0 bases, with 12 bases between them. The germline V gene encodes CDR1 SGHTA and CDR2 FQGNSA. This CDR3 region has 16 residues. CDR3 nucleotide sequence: TGTGCCAGCAGCTTAGGGTACAGGGCCATGAACACTGAAGCTTTCTTT. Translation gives CASSLGYRAMNTEAFF.

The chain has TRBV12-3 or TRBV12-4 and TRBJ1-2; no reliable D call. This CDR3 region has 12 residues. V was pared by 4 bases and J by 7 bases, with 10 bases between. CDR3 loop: CASSSPGSGYTF. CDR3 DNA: TGTGCCAGCAGTTCGCCAGGAAGTGGCTACACCTTC.

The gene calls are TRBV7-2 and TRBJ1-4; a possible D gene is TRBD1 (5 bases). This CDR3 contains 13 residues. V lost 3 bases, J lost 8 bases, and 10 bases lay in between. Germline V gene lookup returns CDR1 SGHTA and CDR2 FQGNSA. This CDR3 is CASSFQGGEKLFF. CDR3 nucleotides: TGTGCCAGCAGCTTTCAGGGTGGGGAAAAACTGTTTTTT.

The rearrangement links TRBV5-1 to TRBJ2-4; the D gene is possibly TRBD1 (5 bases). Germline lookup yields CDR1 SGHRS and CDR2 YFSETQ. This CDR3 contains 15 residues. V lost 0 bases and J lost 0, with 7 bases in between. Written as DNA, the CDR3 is TGCGCCAGCAGCTTGGGGGGCTTAGCCAAAAACATTCAGTACTTC. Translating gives CASSLGGLAKNIQYF.

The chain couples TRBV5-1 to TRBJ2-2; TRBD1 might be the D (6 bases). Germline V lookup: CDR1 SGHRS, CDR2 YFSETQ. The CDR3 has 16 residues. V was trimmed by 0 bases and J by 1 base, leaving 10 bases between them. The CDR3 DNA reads TGCGCCAGCAGCTTGGGTCAGGACAGGAACACCGGGGAGCTGTTTTTT. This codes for CASSLGQDRNTGELFF.

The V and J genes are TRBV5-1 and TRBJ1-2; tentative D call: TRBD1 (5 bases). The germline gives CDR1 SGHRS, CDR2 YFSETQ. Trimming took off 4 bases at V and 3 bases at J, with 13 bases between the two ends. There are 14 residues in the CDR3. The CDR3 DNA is TGCGCCAGCAGCCCGGGGGGTAACTACTATGGCTACACCTTC. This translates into CASSPGGNYYGYTF.

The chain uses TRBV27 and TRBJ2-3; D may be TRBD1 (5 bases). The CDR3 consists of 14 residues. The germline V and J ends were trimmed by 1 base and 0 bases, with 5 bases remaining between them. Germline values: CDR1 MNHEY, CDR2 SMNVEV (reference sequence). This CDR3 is CASSLWGSTDTQYF. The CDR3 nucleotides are TGTGCCAGCAGTTTATGGGGCAGCACAGATACGCAGTATTTT.

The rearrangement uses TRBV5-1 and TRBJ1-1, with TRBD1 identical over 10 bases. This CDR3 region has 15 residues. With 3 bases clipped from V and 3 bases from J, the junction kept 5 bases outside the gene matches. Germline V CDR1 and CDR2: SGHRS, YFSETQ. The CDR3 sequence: CASSYNGQGDTEAFF. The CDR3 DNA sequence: TGCGCCAGCAGCTACAACGGACAGGGGGACACTGAAGCTTTCTTT. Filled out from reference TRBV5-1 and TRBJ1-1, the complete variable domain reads KAGVTQTPRYLIKTRGQQVTLSCSPISGHRSVSWYQQTPGQGLQFLFEYFSETQRNKGNFPGRFSGRQFSNSRSEMNVSTLELGDSALYLCASSYNGQGDTEAFFGQGTRLTVV.